This record covers a single T cell receptor (beta chain). CDR3 length: 14 residues. V dropped 1 base and J dropped 7; count of bases not matched to a gene: 6. Germline V lookup: CDR1 LNHNV, CDR2 YYDKDF (reference sequence). The source of the sample is a study of blood T cell repertoires in COVID-19. About the research overall: Specimens from acute and convalescent COVID-19 originated in the United States, Italy and Spain. T cells, B-cell-depleted T cells, or PBMCs provided the cDNA or gDNA that served as material.

Original data processing: Reference gene primer amplification gave estimated nucleated cell counts. TCRdb's table, derived via immunoSEQ multiplex PCR, lists solely in-frame clones and lacks some. V and J calls and clone size are those listed in that table; D and trimming were worked out from the DNA. The table records tens of thousands of clones, roughly four fifths of them present only once. This sequence originates from a woman aged 55-75 years with acute or convalescent COVID-19. Sample: peripheral blood. The J gene is TRBJ2-7, the V gene TRBV15; 8 positions agree with TRBD1. The CDR3 DNA is TGTGCCACCAGCAGAGGGACAGGGCTAGAAGAGCAGTACTTC. Amino acids: CATSRGTGLEEQYF. Variable domain in full (rest from reference TRBV15 and TRBJ2-7): DAMVIQNPRYQVTQFGKPVTLSCSQTLNHNVMYWYQQKSSQAPKLLFHYYDKDFNNEADTPDNFQSRRPNTSFCFLDIRSPGLGDTAMYLCATSRGTGLEEQYFGPGTRLTVT.